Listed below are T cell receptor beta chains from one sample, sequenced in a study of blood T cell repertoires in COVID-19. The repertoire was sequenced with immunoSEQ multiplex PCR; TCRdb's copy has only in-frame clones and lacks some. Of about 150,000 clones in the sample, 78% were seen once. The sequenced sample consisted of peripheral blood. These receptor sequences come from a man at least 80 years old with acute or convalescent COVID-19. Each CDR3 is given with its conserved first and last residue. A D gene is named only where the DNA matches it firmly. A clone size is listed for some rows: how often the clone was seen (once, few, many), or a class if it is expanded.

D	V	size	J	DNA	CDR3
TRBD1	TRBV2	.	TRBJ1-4	TGTGCCAGCAGGATGGGCAGGGGGCCGGAAAAACTGTTTTTT	CASRMGRGPEKLFF
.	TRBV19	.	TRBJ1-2	TGTGCCGAACACCCTAACTATGGCTACACCTTC	CAEHPNYGYTF
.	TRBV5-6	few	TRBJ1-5	TGTGCCAGCAGCTTTGGCAGGGAAAGACAGCCCCAGCATTTT	CASSFGRERQPQHF
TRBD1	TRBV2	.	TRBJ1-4	TGTGCCAGCAGGACAGGGAGATCAGGTGAAAAACTGTTTTTT	CASRTGRSGEKLFF
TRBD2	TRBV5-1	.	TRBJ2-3	TGCGCCAGCAGCGATAGCGGGGCAAACACAGATACGCAGTATTTT	CASSDSGANTDTQYF
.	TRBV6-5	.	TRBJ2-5	TGTGCCAGCAGCACAGGGAACCAAGAGACCCAGTACTTC	CASSTGNQETQYF
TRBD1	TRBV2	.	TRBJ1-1	TGTGCCAGCAGTCAACAGGGGGCCGGTAATGAAGCTTTCTTT	CASSQQGAGNEAFF
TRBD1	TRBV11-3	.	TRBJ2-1	TGTGCCAGCAGCCCCCGGACAGGGAACAATGAGCAGTTCTTC	CASSPRTGNNEQFF
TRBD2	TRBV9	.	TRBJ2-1	TGTGCCAGCAGCGTAGGGACTAGCGGGGGGGTCGATCGTGGGTACAATGAGCAGTTCTTC	CASSVGTSGGVDRGYNEQFF
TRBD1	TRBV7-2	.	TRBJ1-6	TGTGCCAGCAGCTTAGCTCCAGGGGGCAATTCACCCCTCCACTTT	CASSLAPGGNSPLHF
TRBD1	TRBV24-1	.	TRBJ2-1	TGTGCCACCAGTGATTTGCGGACAGGCGCCGATGAGCAGTTCTTC	CATSDLRTGADEQFF
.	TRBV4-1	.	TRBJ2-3	TGCGCCAGCAGCCAAGATGGGGCGGGAAGCGGCACAGATACGCAGTATTTT	CASSQDGAGSGTDTQYF
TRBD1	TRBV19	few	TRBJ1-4	TGTGCCAGTCCCGGGACAGGGAATGAAAAACTGTTTTTT	CASPGTGNEKLFF
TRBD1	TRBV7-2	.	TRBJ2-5	TGTGCCAGCAGTTCGGACAGGGTTGGGACCCAGTACTTC	CASSSDRVGTQYF
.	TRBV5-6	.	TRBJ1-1	TGTGCCAGCAGCTTGCCGGGGGGAGGGGAAATGAACACTGAAGCTTTCTTT	CASSLPGGGEMNTEAFF
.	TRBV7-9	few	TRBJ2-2	TGTGCCAGCAGACCAGACACCATTGCGGGCGGGGAGCTGTTTTTT	CASRPDTIAGGELFF
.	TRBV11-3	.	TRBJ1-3	TGTGCCAGCAGCCCCGGGGGACCACCAGGAAACACCATATATTTT	CASSPGGPPGNTIYF
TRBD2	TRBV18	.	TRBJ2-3	TGTGCCAGCTCACCTACCTTAGCTCGGGGGGGCACAGATACGCAGTATTTT	CASSPTLARGGTDTQYF
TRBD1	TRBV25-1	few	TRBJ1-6	TGTGCCAGCAAGACAGGGGGAAGTTCACCCCTCCACTTT	CASKTGGSSPLHF
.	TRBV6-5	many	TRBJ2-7	TGTGCCAGCAGTTACGATCCAGGGGCACAGGACGAGCAGTACTTC	CASSYDPGAQDEQYF
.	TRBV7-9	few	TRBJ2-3	TGTGCCAGCAGCTTAAGGACACCATTCGGCGGAGATACGCAGTATTTT	CASSLRTPFGGDTQYF
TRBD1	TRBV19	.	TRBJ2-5	TGTGCCAGTAGGCAGGGACAGGGGGCGAGTGAGACCCAGTACTTC	CASRQGQGASETQYF
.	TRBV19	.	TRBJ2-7	TGTGCCAGTAACGCGGGGATAAATTCCTACGAGCAGTACTTC	CASNAGINSYEQYF
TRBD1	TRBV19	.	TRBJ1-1	TGTGCCAGTAGTACGACAGGGCTGAACACTGAAGCTTTCTTT	CASSTTGLNTEAFF
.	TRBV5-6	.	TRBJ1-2	TGTGCCAGCAGCTTTTATCCAGCTAACTATGGCTACACCTTC	CASSFYPANYGYTF
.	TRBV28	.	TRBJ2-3	TGTGCCAGCAGTTCAGGGACTAGCACAGATACGCAGTATTTT	CASSSGTSTDTQYF
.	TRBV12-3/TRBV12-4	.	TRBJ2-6	TGTGCCAGCAATTATCCTGGGGCCAACGTCCTGACTTTC	CASNYPGANVLTF
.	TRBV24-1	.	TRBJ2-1	TGTGCCACCAGTAGGAGCGGCTCCTACAATGAGCAGTTCTTC	CATSRSGSYNEQFF